The clone carrying this TCR beta chain is a singleton in its sample. Its antigen is unknown. 13 Jbeta primers and 60 Vbeta primers were used for the PCR. Clones were read by immunoSEQ multiplex PCR, and TCRdb kept only the in-frame ones, dropping some. Seen here are some 150,000 clones, around 80% observed once, and the top ten hold more than 2.5%. The data were obtained in a study of cytomegalovirus exposure and HLA in healthy donors. Study context: In an earlier analysis, some 110 million unique TCR beta sequences were found from some 200 million T cells. Genotyping showed roughly 77% of over 350 donors falling in the Caucasian-associated ancestry cluster. Study-wide findings and caveats: The authors excluded some V segments, including TRBV6-2 and TRBV6-3, as indistinguishable. Reportedly, a later analysis found an Asian-associated ancestry cluster had fewer N-insertions than the approximately 640-donor mean.

The CDR3 extends over 15 amino acids. Germline V CDR1 and CDR2: LGHNA, YSLEER. With 4 bases clipped from V and 3 bases from J, the junction kept 7 bases outside the gene matches. The sequence came from a man aged 35 to 55 in good health and CMV-seronegative. The J gene is TRBJ1-2, the V gene TRBV4-3; 8 bases agree with TRBD1. The sequenced sample consisted of PBMCs. The CDR3 DNA sequence: TGCGCCAGCAGCCCGGGGGCAGGGGGCGACTATGGCTACACCTTC. The encoded protein is CASSPGAGGDYGYTF.